This T cell receptor beta chain stems from a study of blood T cell repertoires in COVID-19. Study background: From the United States, Italy and Spain came samples of acute and convalescent COVID-19.

Looked up from germline, CDR1 is GTSNPN and CDR2 is SVGIG (reference sequence). The CDR3 sequence is 21 residues long. V trimming: 0 bases; J trimming: 0 bases; junction bases outside the gene matches: 22. The protocol was immunoSEQ multiplex PCR, while the TCRdb copy is restricted to in-frame clones and leaves out a portion. The sample includes 70,000 to 85,000 clones, approximately 78% of them seen just once. Sequencing was carried out using peripheral blood. The chain links TRBV30 to TRBJ2-7; 8 nucleotides align to TRBD2. The sequence came from a human donor in a cohort sampled during active COVID-19. DNA for the CDR3: TGTGCCTGGAGTGTATTCTTGGGTTTAGTCGGGGGGGAAACCAGCTCCTACGAGCAGTACTTC. It codes for CAWSVFLGLVGGETSSYEQYF.